This TCR beta chain was obtained from a study of Graves' ophthalmopathy and Graves' hyperthyroidism. The CDR3 extends over 16 amino acids. Between the trimmed V and J ends, which lost 3 bases and 6 bases, there was a span of 21 bases. CDR1 is SGHRS, CDR2 YFSETQ, per germline. RNA transcripts were the source from which TCR beta CDR3 regions were amplified. Investigators did first-round RT-PCR with HTBI primers, then second-round multiplex PCR. TCRdb analysed the multiplex PCR reads with MiXCR anew, one entry per CDR3 protein. The table records approximately 500,000 distinct CDR3 sequences, approximately 14% of them present only once. The PBMCs originated from roughly 10 ml of fresh peripheral blood. This clonotype was counted many times.

Specimen: blood. This clonotype was obtained from a woman aged 30 to 39 with Graves' ophthalmopathy. The chain couples TRBV5-1 to TRBJ1-2; perhaps TRBD1 as D (5 bases). CDR3 nucleotides: TGCGCCAGCAGCTCTAATTCCGACAGCCTATTGAATGGCTACACCTTC. Translating it yields CASSSNSDSLLNGYTF.